This T cell receptor beta chain was recovered during a study of CD8+CD57+ T cells in acquired aplastic anemia. Turning to the study itself: The DNA of sorted CD4+ and CD8+ cells averaged around 3 ug.

The use of genomic DNA as template underpinned the TCR beta VDJ and CDR3 profiling. TCRdb reprocessed the reads with MiXCR, giving one entry per CDR3 protein. The table has 150,000 to 200,000 distinct CDR3 sequences, around 52% seen once. General study points: Roughly 30 sequences, all CD8+ CDR3, were shared between patients and controls.

CDR1 is SGHAT and CDR2 is FQDESV in the germline V gene (reference sequence). The trim removed 0 bases at V and 3 bases at J, leaving 4 bases unmatched. The CDR3 covers 15 residues. This clonotype was counted at least ten times. Its specificity is unknown. Patients included in sequencing had previously demonstrated CD8+CD57+ cell expansion by flow cytometry. This TCR was sampled from a human donor with aplastic anemia. The V call is TRBV11-1, the J call TRBJ2-7; 8 bases match TRBD2. Sequencing was performed on sorted CD4+, CD8+, or CD8+CD57+ T cells (not recorded which) from PBMCs. CDR3 nucleotides: TGTGCCAGCAGCTTAGCCCTGAGCGGGAGCTACGAGCAGTACTTC. Its protein product is CASSLALSGSYEQYF.